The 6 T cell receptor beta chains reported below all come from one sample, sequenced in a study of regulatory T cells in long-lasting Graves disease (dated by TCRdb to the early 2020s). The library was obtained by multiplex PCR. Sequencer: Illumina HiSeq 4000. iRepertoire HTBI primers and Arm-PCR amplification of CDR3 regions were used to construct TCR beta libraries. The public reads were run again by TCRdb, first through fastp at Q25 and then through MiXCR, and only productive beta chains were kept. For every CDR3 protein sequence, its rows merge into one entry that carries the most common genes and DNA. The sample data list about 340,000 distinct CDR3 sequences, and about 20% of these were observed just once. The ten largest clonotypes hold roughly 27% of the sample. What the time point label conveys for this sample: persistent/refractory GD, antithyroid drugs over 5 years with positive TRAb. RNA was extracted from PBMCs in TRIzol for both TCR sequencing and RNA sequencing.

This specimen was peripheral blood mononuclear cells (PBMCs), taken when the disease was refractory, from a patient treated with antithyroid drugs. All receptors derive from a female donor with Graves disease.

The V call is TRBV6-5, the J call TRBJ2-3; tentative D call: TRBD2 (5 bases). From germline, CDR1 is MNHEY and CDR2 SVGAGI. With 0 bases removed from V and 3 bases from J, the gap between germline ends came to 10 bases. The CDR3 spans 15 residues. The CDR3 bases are TGTGCCAGCAGTTACTCCTATGGGGAGACAGATACGCAGTATTTT. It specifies CASSYSYGETDTQYF.

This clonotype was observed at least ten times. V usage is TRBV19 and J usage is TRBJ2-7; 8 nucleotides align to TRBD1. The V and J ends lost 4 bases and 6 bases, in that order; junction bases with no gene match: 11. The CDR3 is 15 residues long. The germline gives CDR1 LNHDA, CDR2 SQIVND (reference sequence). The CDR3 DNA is TGTGCCAGTAGTACCGGACAGGGCCTTCGAACCGAGCAGTACTTC. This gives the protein CASSTGQGLRTEQYF.

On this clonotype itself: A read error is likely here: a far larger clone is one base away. CDR3 loop: CASRGQSYEQFF. DNA for the CDR3: TGTGCCAGCAGGGGACAGTCGTACGAGCAGTTCTTC. This sequence joins TRBV2 and TRBJ2-1; TRBD1 agrees at 7 bases. The V segment lost 6 bases and the J segment 10 bases; nucleotides outside the gene matches: 6. This CDR3 contains 12 residues. The germline gives CDR1 SNHLY, CDR2 FYNNEI.

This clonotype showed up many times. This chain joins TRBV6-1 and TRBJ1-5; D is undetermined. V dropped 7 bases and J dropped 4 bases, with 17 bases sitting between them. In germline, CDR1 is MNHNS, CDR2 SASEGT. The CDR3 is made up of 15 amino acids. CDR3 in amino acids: CASKRNRVGNQPQHF. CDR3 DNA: TGTGCCAGCAAGAGGAATAGGGTGGGAAATCAGCCCCAGCATTTT.

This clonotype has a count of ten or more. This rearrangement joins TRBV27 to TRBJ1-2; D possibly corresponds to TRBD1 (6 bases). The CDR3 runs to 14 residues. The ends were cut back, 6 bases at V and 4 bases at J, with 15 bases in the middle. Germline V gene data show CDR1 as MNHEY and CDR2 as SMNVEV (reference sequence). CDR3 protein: CASSPMGAAYGYTF. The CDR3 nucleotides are TGTGCCAGCAGCCCCATGGGGGCGGCCTATGGCTACACCTTC.

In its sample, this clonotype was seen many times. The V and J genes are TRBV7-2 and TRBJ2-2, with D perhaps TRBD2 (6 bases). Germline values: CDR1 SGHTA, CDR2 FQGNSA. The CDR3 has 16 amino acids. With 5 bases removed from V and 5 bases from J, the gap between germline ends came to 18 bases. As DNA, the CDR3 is TGTGCCAGCAGCCGAATGGGGGGAGTTGGTACCGGGGAGCTGTTTTTT. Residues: CASSRMGGVGTGELFF.